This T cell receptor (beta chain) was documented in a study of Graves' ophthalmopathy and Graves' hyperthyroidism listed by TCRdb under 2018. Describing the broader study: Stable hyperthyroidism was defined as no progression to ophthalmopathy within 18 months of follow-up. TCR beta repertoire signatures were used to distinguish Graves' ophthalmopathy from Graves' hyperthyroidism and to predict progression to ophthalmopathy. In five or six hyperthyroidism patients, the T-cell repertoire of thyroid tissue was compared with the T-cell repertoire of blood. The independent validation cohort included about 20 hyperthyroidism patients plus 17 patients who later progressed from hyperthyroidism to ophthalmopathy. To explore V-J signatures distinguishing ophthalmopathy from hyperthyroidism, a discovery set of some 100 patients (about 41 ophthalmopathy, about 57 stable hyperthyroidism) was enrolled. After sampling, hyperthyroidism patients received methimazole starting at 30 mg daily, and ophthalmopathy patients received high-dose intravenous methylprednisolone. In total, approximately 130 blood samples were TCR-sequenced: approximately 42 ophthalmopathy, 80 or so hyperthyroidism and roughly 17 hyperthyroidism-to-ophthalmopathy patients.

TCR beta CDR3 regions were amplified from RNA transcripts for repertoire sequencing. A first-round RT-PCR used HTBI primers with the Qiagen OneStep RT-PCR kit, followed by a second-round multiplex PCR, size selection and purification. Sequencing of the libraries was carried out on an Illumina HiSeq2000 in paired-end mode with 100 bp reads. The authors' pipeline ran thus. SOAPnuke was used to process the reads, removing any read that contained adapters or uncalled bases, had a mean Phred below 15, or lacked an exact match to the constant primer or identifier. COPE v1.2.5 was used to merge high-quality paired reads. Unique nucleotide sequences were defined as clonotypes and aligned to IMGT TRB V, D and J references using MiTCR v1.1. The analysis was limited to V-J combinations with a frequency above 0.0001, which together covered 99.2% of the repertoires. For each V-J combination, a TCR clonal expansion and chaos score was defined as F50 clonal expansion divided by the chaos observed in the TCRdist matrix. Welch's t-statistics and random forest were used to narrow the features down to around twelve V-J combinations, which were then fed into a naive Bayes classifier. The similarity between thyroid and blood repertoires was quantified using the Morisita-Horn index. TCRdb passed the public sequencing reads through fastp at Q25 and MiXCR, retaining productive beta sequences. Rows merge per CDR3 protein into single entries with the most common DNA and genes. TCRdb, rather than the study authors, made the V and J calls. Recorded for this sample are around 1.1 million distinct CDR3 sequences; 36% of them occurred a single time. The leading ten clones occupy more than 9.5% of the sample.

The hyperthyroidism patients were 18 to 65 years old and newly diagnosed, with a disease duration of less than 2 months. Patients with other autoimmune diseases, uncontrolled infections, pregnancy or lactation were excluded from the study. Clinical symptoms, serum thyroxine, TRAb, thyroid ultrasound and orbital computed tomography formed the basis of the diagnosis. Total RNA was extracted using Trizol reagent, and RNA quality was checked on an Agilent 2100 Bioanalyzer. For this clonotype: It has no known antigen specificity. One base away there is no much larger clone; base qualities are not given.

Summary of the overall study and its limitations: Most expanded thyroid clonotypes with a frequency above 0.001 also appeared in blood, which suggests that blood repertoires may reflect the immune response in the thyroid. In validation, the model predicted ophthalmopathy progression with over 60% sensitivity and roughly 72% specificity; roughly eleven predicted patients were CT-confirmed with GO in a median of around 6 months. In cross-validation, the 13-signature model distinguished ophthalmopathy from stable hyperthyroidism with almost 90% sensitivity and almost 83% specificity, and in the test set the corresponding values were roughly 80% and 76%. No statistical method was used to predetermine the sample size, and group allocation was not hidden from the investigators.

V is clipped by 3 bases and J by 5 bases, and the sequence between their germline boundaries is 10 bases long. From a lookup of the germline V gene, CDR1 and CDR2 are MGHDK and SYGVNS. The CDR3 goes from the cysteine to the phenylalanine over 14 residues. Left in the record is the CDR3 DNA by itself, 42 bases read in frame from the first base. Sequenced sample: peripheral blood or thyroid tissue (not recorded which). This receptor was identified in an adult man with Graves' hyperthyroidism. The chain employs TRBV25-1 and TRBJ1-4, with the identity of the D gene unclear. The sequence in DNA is TGTGCCAGCAGTGAGAGGAGGCCAAATGAAAAACTGTTTTTT. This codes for CASSERRPNEKLFF. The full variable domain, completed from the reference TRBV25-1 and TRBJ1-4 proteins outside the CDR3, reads EADIYQTPRYLVIGTGKKITLECSQTMGHDKMYWYQQDPGMELHLIHYSYGVNSTEKGDLSSESTVSRIRTEHFPLTLESARPSHTSQYLCASSERRPNEKLFFGSGTQLSVL.